The 30 T cell receptor beta chains listed next were all sequenced from one sample in a study of lymphopenia after photon versus proton radiotherapy. Profiling relied on immunoSEQ multiplex PCR, and the TCRdb table lists in-frame clones only, not all of them. The table includes some 26,000 clones, around 83% detected once. This specimen was peripheral blood, taken from a patient treated with photon-based radiotherapy. These receptors originate from a woman in her 50s with pancreatic cancer.

This clone occurred a few times. The chain recombines TRBV29-1 with TRBJ2-1; TRBD2 agrees at 8 bases. CDR1 is SQVTM and CDR2 is ANQGSEA in the germline V gene. Trimming cost V 8 bases and J 0 bases; bases outside gene matches: 18. CDR3 size: 18 residues. The CDR3 sequence is CSLQGTSGEWGSYNEQFF. The CDR3 DNA reads TGCAGCCTGCAGGGGACTAGTGGGGAGTGGGGCTCCTACAATGAGCAGTTCTTC.

The chain has TRBV9 and TRBJ2-3; D possibly corresponds to TRBD1 (5 bases). The CDR3 totals 14 residues. V gave up 3 bases and J gave up 0 bases, with 8 bases separating them. Germline V gene data show CDR1 as SGDLS and CDR2 as YYNGEE. The CDR3 DNA sequence: TGTGCCAGCAGCGCCTCAGGGAGCACAGATACGCAGTATTTT. Translating it yields CASSASGSTDTQYF.

CDR3 loop: CASRKERTSYEQYF. For the CDR3, the DNA is TGTGCCAGCCGGAAGGAGCGCACGTCCTACGAGCAGTACTTC. This rearrangement joins TRBV6-1 to TRBJ2-7; no clear D. The ends were cut back, 8 bases at V and 1 base at J, with 15 bases in the middle. Germline values: CDR1 MNHNS, CDR2 SASEGT. The CDR3 consists of 14 residues.

This clone came up once. This chain links TRBV7-9 with TRBJ1-5; 7 nucleotides line up with TRBD1. CDR1 is SEHNR and CDR2 is FQNEAQ in the germline V gene (reference sequence). V shed 2 bases and J 3 bases; nucleotides not matched to a gene: 10. The CDR3 is 17 residues long. Here the CDR3 reads CASSLSRMGQNNQPQHF. CDR3 DNA: TGTGCCAGCAGCTTATCTAGGATGGGACAGAACAATCAGCCCCAGCATTTT.

This clone occurred once. The V and J genes are TRBV7-8 and TRBJ2-1; 9 bases map to TRBD1. The V gene's germline CDR1 is SGHVS and CDR2 FQNEAQ. V lost 0 bases, J lost 9 bases, and 9 bases stayed unmatched. The CDR3 spans 16 residues. The CDR3 loop reads CASSLAAGTGIPEQFF. In nucleotides, the CDR3 is TGTGCCAGCAGCTTAGCGGCCGGGACAGGGATTCCTGAGCAGTTCTTC.

The chain links TRBV6-1 to TRBJ1-4; 7 nucleotides match TRBD1. The CDR3 consists of 16 residues. Germline CDR1 reads MNHNS; CDR2 reads SASEGT. Trimming removed 0 bases from V and 4 bases from J; junction bases left unmatched: 5. CDR3 bases: TGTGCCAGCAGTGAAGCAGGGGGCGGGGGTAATGAAAAACTGTTTTTT. Protein: CASSEAGGGGNEKLFF.

This clone came up once. The chain is built from TRBV15 and TRBJ2-7; 8 positions match TRBD1. Per the germline V gene, CDR1 is LNHNV and CDR2 is YYDKDF (reference sequence). The V segment lost 5 bases and the J segment 0 bases; nucleotides outside the gene matches: 3. This CDR3 is built from 14 residues. This chain's CDR3 is CATSPGGLSYEQYF. In nucleotides, the CDR3 is TGTGCCACCAGCCCAGGGGGCCTCTCCTACGAGCAGTACTTC.

Here the CDR3 reads CASSRLGDTEAFF. Here the CDR3 DNA reads TGTGCCAGCAGTCGCCTGGGGGACACTGAAGCTTTCTTT. The V call is TRBV2, the J call TRBJ1-1; TRBD1 might be the D (5 bases). Trimming cost V 5 bases and J 3 bases, with 10 bases left between them. Germline-derived CDR1 and CDR2 are SNHLY and FYNNEI. The CDR3 has 13 amino acids.

The rearrangement links TRBV5-1 to TRBJ1-2; D not resolved. The CDR3 totals 13 residues. V lost 5 bases and J 3 bases, leaving 11 bases between the germline ends. Germline loops: CDR1 SGHRS, CDR2 YFSETQ. This CDR3 reads CASRREADYGYTF. The CDR3 coding sequence is TGCGCCAGCAGGAGGGAAGCCGACTATGGCTACACCTTC.

CDR3 amino acids: CASSLGLRGTDTQYF. DNA of the CDR3: TGTGCCAGCAGTTTAGGGCTCCGAGGCACAGATACGCAGTATTTT. The chain recombines TRBV27 with TRBJ2-3; D not certain. The V gene's germline CDR1 is MNHEY and CDR2 SMNVEV (reference sequence). V shed 2 bases and J shed 1 base, with 10 bases lying between them. CDR3 length equals 15 residues.

This chain joins TRBV28 and TRBJ2-6, with 8 bases fitting TRBD1. Germline V gene data show CDR1 as MDHEN and CDR2 as SYDVKM. The V and J ends lost 5 bases and 4 bases, in that order; junction bases with no gene match: 16. The CDR3 loop spans 19 amino acids. CDR3: CASSHRTGRLAVGANVLTF. As DNA, the CDR3 is TGTGCCAGCAGTCACCGGACAGGGAGGCTCGCTGTCGGGGCCAACGTCCTGACTTTC. The whole variable domain, filled in from reference TRBV28 and TRBJ2-6, reads DVKVTQSSRYLVKRTGEKVFLECVQDMDHENMFWYRQDPGLGLRLIYFSYDVKMKEKGDIPEGYSVSREKKERFSLILESASTNQTSMYLCASSHRTGRLAVGANVLTFGAGSRLTVL.

This clone showed up just once. This chain uses TRBV5-1 with TRBJ2-7; 7 bases align to TRBD1. CDR3 length: 17 amino acids. The trim removed 1 base at V and 0 bases at J, leaving 10 bases unmatched. In germline, CDR1 is SGHRS, CDR2 YFSETQ. The CDR3 region has the DNA TGCGCCAGCAGCTTGAGGGGGCTGTCGTCTCGCTCCTACGAGCAGTACTTC. This encodes CASSLRGLSSRSYEQYF.

The chain carries TRBV27 and TRBJ2-7; the D gene could be TRBD1 or TRBD2 (5 bases each). Trimming left V 4 bases short and J 3 bases short, with 10 bases between. This CDR3 comprises 13 residues. Per germline, CDR1 MNHEY and CDR2 SMNVEV (reference sequence). The DNA for the CDR3 is TGTGCCAGCAGTTATCAGGGAGACTACGAGCAGTACTTC. This encodes CASSYQGDYEQYF.

About this clone: Other DNA sequences in this sample translate to the same CDR3. The chain joins TRBV11-2 to TRBJ2-7, with 8 bases matching TRBD1. Germline loops: CDR1 SGHAT, CDR2 FQNNGV. CDR3 length: 13 amino acids. Trimming removed 5 bases from V and 3 bases from J; junction bases left unmatched: 3. The DNA for the CDR3 is TGTGCCAGCAGCCCCGGACAGGGCTACGAGCAGTACTTC. Protein sequence: CASSPGQGYEQYF.

This clone was counted between two and nine times. The chain carries TRBV7-2 and TRBJ2-7; 8 nucleotides line up with TRBD2. Germline trimming cut 0 bases from V and 6 bases from J; bases unmatched to any gene: 4. CDR1 and CDR2 from the germline V gene are SGHTA and FQGNSA. This CDR3 spans 14 amino acids. The DNA of the CDR3 is TGTGCCAGCAGCTTAGCAGCGGGAGCCGGCGAGCAGTACTTC. Protein product: CASSLAAGAGEQYF.

The chain carries TRBV5-1 and TRBJ1-1, with 7 bases lining up with TRBD1. The CDR3 is 14 residues long. Germline loops: CDR1 SGHRS, CDR2 YFSETQ. V lost 2 bases, J lost 1 base, and 2 bases stayed unmatched. CDR3 residues: CASSFGTANTEAFF. The DNA of the CDR3 is TGCGCCAGCAGCTTCGGGACAGCGAACACTGAAGCTTTCTTT.

The genes are TRBV4-1 and TRBJ1-4, with D maybe TRBD1 (6 bases). Germline loops: CDR1 MGHRA, CDR2 YSYEKL. This CDR3 comprises 14 residues. Trimming took off 8 bases at V and 7 bases at J, with 17 bases between the two ends. The DNA of the CDR3 is TGCGCCAGCGGGGGGGGCTCCGTCGGTGAAAAACTGTTTTTT. Translating gives CASGGGSVGEKLFF.

This clone is a singleton in its sample. The CDR3 spells CASSLTPPYGYTF. In DNA, the CDR3 is TGTGCCAGCAGCCTTACGCCTCCCTATGGCTACACCTTC. This chain connects TRBV28 to TRBJ1-2, with no clear D. CDR3 length equals 13 residues. Germline V lookup: CDR1 MDHEN, CDR2 SYDVKM. The V end was cut by 6 bases, the J end by 4 bases, with 12 bases between.

The table lists this clone with a count of one. The chain recombines TRBV7-2 with TRBJ1-2; D is uncertain. CDR3 length: 15 residues. Germline lookup yields CDR1 SGHTA and CDR2 FQGNSA. Trimming took off 0 bases at V and 1 base at J, with 9 bases between the two ends. The CDR3 is CASSLAFRDNYGYTF. CDR3 coding DNA: TGTGCCAGCAGCTTAGCGTTTAGGGATAACTATGGCTACACCTTC.

Written as DNA, the CDR3 is TGCAGCGTTACCGGCGTATTTTACGAGCAGTACTTC. This sequence encodes CSVTGVFYEQYF. The chain links TRBV29-1 to TRBJ2-7; D remains unclear. Trimming pared 5 bases from V and 4 bases from J, leaving 12 bases between. The CDR3 has 12 residues. Germline V gene lookup returns CDR1 SQVTM and CDR2 ANQGSEA.

V gene TRBV2 combines with J gene TRBJ2-3, with D possibly being TRBD1 (6 bases). The length of the CDR3 is 16 residues. V dropped 3 bases and J dropped 0 bases, with 13 bases sitting between them. Germline CDR1 and CDR2: SNHLY and FYNNEI. The CDR3 sequence is CASSDSGTTSTDTQYF. The CDR3 coding sequence is TGTGCCAGCAGTGATTCGGGGACAACAAGCACAGATACGCAGTATTTT.

In its sample, this clone was seen a few times. The V call is TRBV6-5, the J call TRBJ2-7; perhaps TRBD2 as D (7 bases). Deletions cut 5 bases from V and 0 bases from J, with 14 bases between. Germline V gene lookup returns CDR1 MNHEY and CDR2 SVGAGI. CDR3 length: 15 amino acids. The CDR3 region has the DNA TGTGCCAGCAGTCTAATGGCGGGGGCCTCCTACGAGCAGTACTTC. This codes for CASSLMAGASYEQYF.

The chain combines TRBV9 with TRBJ2-1, with D unresolved. Between the trimmed V and J ends, which lost 0 bases and 0 bases, there was a span of 22 bases. In germline, CDR1 is SGDLS, CDR2 YYNGEE. The length of the CDR3 is 20 residues. In DNA form, the CDR3 reads TGTGCCAGCAGCGTAGGGCTGCCCCTCGCGACTTACAGCTCCTACAATGAGCAGTTCTTC. Translating gives CASSVGLPLATYSSYNEQFF.

The chain has TRBV29-1 and TRBJ2-5; no clear D gene. The CDR3 contains 12 residues. V dropped 7 bases and J dropped 3 bases, with 12 bases sitting between them. Looked up from germline, CDR1 is SQVTM and CDR2 is ANQGSEA. CDR3 DNA: TGCAGCGGTCCGGGCGTCAAAGAGACCCAGTACTTC. Translation: CSGPGVKETQYF.

This sequence joins TRBV5-6 and TRBJ2-1, with D hard to call. The CDR3 covers 11 residues. Germline loops: CDR1 SGHDT, CDR2 YYEEEE. V shed 2 bases and J shed 6 bases, with 3 bases lying between them. CDR3 DNA sequence: TGTGCCAGCAGCTTTTCCAATGAGCAGTTCTTC. Its translation: CASSFSNEQFF.

This chain connects TRBV28 to TRBJ2-5; no clear D gene. In germline, CDR1 is MDHEN, CDR2 SYDVKM. The CDR3 contains 14 residues. Trimming stripped 2 bases from V and 0 bases from J, with 7 bases between. The CDR3 here is CASSLTENQETQYF. The CDR3 nucleotides read TGTGCCAGCAGTTTAACGGAAAACCAAGAGACCCAGTACTTC.

The rearrangement uses TRBV15 and TRBJ1-2; 9 bases are shared with TRBD1. Per germline, CDR1 LNHNV and CDR2 YYDKDF (reference sequence). The CDR3 runs 13 residues. The V gene end was trimmed by 8 bases and the J gene end by 6 bases; junction bases not matched to a gene: 7. The CDR3 coding sequence is TGTGCCACCGGGGACAGGGTTTCTGATGGCTACACCTTC. Translation: CATGDRVSDGYTF. Using reference TRBV15 and TRBJ1-2 for the parts outside the CDR3, the full variable domain is DAMVIQNPRYQVTQFGKPVTLSCSQTLNHNVMYWYQQKSSQAPKLLFHYYDKDFNNEADTPDNFQSRRPNTSFCFLDIRSPGLGDTAMYLCATGDRVSDGYTFGSGTRLTVV.

Only a few counts were recorded for this clone. This chain uses TRBV9 with TRBJ2-3, with no clear D. Trimming left V 6 bases short and J 0 bases short, with 11 bases between. The CDR3 covers 14 residues. Germline V gene sequence: CDR1 SGDLS, CDR2 YYNGEE. The CDR3 sequence: CASTSLGSTDTQYF. CDR3 DNA: TGTGCCAGCACCTCTCTAGGGAGCACAGATACGCAGTATTTT.

The genes are TRBV6-4 and TRBJ2-1; 8 nucleotides match TRBD2. This CDR3 spans 13 amino acids. The V gene end was trimmed by 2 bases and the J gene end by 6 bases; junction bases not matched to a gene: 0. Germline V CDR1 and CDR2: MRHNA, SNTAGT. This CDR3 is CASSDGTSNEQFF. CDR3 sequence (DNA): TGTGCCAGCAGTGACGGGACTAGCAATGAGCAGTTCTTC.

This chain connects TRBV30 to TRBJ2-4, with a tentative D call TRBD1 (6 bases). From germline, CDR1 is GTSNPN and CDR2 SVGIG (reference sequence). CDR3 length equals 16 residues. V lost 3 bases and J lost 0, with 15 bases in between. CDR3 coding DNA: TGTGCCTGGAGGGGAGCAGGGGCATTAGCCAAAAACATTCAGTACTTC. It specifies CAWRGAGALAKNIQYF.